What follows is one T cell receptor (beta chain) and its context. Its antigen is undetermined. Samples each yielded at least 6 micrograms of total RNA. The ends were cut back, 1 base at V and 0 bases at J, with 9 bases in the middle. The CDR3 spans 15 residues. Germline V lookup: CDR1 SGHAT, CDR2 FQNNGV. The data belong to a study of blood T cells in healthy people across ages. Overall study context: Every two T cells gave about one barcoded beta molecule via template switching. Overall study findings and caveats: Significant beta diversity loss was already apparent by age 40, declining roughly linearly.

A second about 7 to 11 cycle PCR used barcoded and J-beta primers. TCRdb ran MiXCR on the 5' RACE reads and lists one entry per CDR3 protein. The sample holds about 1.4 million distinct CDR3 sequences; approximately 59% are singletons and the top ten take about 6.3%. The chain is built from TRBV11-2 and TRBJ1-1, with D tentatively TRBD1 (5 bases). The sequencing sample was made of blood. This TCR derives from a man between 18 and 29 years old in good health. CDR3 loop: CASSLAGLLNTEAFF. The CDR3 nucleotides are TGTGCCAGCAGCTTAGCGGGACTCTTGAACACTGAAGCTTTCTTT.